One T cell receptor beta chain is described in this entry. The data originate from a study of blood T cell repertoires in COVID-19. At the level of the study: The study drew acute and convalescent COVID-19 samples from the United States, Italy and Spain. In each case, the material was cDNA or gDNA derived from T cells, B-cell-depleted T cells, or PBMCs.

Only in-frame clones appear in the TCRdb table, and some are missing; sequencing was by immunoSEQ multiplex PCR. The table records about 370,000 clones, roughly nine tenths of them present only once. The CDR3 consists of 13 residues. CDR1 is MDHEN, CDR2 SYDVKM, per germline. V lost 8 bases and J 4 bases, leaving 14 bases between the germline ends. This sequence originates from a woman aged 25 to 39 with COVID-19, enrolled during active disease. The specimen sequenced was peripheral blood. The rearrangement joins TRBV28 to TRBJ1-2, with no clear D. CDR3 protein: CASAPVGSYGYTF. The CDR3 DNA reads as TGTGCCAGCGCACCGGTAGGGAGCTATGGCTACACCTTC.